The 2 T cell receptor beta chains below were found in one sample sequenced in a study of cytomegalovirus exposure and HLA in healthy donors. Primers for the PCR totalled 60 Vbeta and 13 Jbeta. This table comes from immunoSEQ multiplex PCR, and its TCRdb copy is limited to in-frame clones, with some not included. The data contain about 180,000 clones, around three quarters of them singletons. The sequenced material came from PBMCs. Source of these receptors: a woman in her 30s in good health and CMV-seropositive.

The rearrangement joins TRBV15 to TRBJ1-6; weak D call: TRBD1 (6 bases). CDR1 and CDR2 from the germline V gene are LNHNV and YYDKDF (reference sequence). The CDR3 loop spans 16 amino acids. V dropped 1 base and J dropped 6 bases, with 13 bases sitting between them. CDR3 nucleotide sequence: TGTGCCACCAGCAGAGGACAGGCAAGCCCTAATTCACCCCTCCACTTT. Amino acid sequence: CATSRGQASPNSPLHF.

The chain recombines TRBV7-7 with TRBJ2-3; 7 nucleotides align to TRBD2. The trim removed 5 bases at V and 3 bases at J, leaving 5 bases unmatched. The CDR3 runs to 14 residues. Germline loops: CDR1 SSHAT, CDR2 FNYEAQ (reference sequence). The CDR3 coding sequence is TGTGCCAGCAGCCGGGGGGTAGCGACAGATACGCAGTATTTT. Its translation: CASSRGVATDTQYF.